This T cell receptor (beta chain) is from a study of blood T cell repertoires in COVID-19. Per the original data handling: Amplification from reference gene primers served as the basis for estimated nucleated cell counts. This table comes from immunoSEQ multiplex PCR, and its TCRdb copy is limited to in-frame clones, with some not included. The V and J calls and clone size are taken from that table; D and trimming were inferred from the DNA. The table includes some 320,000 clones, roughly 86% detected once. Assignments of participants to cohorts depended upon their own reported clinical history. Sequencing used PBMCs or T cells enriched from blood (not recorded which). This TCR derives from a woman in her 50s who had been exposed to COVID-19.

CDR3 DNA sequence: TGTGCCAGCAGTAAACAATCGAAACATCAGCCCCAGCATTTT. It translates to CASSKQSKHQPQHF. The V and J genes are TRBV27 and TRBJ1-5; D gene uncertain. With 5 bases removed from V and 5 bases from J, the gap between germline ends came to 13 bases. CDR1 and CDR2 (germline): MNHEY, SMNVEV (reference sequence). The CDR3 runs 14 residues.